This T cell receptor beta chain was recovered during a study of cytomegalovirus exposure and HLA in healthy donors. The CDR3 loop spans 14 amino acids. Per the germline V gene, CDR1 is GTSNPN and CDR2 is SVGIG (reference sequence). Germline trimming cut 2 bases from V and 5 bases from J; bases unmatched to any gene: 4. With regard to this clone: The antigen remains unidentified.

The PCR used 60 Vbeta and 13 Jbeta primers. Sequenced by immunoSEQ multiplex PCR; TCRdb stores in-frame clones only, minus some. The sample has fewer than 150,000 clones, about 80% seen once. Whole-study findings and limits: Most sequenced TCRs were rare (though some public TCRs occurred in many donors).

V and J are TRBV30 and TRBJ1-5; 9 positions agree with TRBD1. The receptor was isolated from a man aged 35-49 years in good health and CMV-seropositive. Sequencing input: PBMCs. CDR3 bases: TGTGCCTGGAGTCGGACAGGGGTGTATCAGCCCCAGCATTTT. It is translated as CAWSRTGVYQPQHF. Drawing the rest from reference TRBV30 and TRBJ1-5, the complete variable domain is SQTIHQWPATLVQPVGSPLSLECTVEGTSNPNLYWYRQAAGRGLQLLFYSVGIGQISSEVPQNLSASRPQDRQFILSSKKLLLSDSGFYLCAWSRTGVYQPQHFGDGTRLSIL.